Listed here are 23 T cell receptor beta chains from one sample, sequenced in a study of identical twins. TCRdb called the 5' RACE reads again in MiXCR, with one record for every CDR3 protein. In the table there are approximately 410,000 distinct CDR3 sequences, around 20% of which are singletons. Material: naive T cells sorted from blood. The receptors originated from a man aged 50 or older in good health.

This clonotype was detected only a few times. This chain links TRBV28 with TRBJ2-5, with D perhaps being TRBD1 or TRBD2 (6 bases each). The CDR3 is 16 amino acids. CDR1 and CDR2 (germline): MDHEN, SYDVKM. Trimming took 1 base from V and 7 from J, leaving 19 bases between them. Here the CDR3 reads CASSLLGGGTRGTQYF. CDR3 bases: TGTGCCAGCAGTTTATTAGGAGGGGGAACTAGAGGGACCCAGTACTTC.

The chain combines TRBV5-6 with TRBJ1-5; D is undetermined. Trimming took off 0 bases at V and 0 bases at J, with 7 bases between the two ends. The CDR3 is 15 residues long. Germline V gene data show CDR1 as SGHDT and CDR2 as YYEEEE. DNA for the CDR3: TGTGCCAGCAGCTTGGGGGGTTTTAGCAATCAGCCCCAGCATTTT. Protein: CASSLGGFSNQPQHF.

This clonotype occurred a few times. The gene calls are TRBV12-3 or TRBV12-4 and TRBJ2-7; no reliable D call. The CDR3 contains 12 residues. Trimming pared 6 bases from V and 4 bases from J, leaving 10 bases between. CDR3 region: CASSQHVYEQYF. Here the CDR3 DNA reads TGTGCCAGCAGCCAACATGTGTACGAGCAGTACTTC.

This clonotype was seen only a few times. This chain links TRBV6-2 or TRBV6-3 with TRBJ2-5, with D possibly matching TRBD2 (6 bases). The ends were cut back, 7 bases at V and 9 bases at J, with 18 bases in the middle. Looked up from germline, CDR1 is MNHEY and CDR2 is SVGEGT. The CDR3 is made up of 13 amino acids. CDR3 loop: CASNRLDERAQYF. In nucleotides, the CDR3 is TGTGCCAGCAACAGACTAGACGAGAGGGCCCAGTACTTC.

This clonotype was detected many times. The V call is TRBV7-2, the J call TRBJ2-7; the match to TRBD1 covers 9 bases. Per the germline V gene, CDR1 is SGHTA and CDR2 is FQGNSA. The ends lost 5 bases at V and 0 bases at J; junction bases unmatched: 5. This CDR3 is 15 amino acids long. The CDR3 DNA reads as TGTGCCAGCAGCCGGGGACAGGGTTTCTCCTACGAGCAGTACTTC. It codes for CASSRGQGFSYEQYF.

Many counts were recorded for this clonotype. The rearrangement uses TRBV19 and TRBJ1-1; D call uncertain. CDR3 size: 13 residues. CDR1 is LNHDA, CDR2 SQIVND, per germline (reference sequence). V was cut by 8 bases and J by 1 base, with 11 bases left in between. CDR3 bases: TGTGCCAGTTTAGGGAAGGCGAACACTGAAGCTTTCTTT. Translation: CASLGKANTEAFF.

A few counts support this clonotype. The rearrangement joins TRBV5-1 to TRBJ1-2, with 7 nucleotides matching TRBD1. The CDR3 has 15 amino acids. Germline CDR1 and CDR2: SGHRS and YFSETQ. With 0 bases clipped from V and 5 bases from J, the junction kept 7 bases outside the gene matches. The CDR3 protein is CASSLASGQSYGYTF. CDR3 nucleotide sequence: TGCGCCAGCAGCTTGGCGTCGGGACAGTCTTATGGCTACACCTTC.

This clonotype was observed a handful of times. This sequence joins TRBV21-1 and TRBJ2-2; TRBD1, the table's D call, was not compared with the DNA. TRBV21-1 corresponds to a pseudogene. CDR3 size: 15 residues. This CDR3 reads CASSTGTGDTGELFF. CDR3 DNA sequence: TGTGCCAGCAGCACCGGGACAGGGGACACCGGGGAGCTGTTTTTT.

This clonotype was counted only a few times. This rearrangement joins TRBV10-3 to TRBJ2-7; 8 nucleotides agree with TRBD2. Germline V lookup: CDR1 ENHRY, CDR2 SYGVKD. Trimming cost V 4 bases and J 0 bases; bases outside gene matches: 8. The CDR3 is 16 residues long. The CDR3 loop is CAISGHSGANSYEQYF. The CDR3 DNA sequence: TGTGCCATCAGTGGACATAGCGGGGCCAACTCCTACGAGCAGTACTTC.

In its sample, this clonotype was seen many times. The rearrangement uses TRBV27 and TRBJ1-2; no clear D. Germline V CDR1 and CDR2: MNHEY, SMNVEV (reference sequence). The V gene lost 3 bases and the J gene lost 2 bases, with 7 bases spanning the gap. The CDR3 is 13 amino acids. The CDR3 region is CASSFYTNYGYTF. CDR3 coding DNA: TGTGCCAGCAGTTTCTATACCAACTATGGCTACACCTTC.

The CDR3: CASGLSYNEQFF. In nucleotides, the CDR3 is TGTGCCTCGGGACTTTCCTACAATGAGCAGTTCTTC. This chain connects TRBV7-6 to TRBJ2-1; D is perhaps TRBD2 (6 bases). The CDR3 length is 12 residues. Trimming stripped 11 bases from V and 1 base from J, with 9 bases between. The V gene's germline CDR1 is SGHVS and CDR2 FNYEAQ.

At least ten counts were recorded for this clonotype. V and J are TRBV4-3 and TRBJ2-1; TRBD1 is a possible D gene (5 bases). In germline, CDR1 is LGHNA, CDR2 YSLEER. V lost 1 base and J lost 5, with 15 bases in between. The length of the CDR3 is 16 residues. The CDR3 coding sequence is TGCGCCAGCAGCCAAGGCCTGGGGCTAAAGCACAATGAGCAGTTCTTC. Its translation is CASSQGLGLKHNEQFF.

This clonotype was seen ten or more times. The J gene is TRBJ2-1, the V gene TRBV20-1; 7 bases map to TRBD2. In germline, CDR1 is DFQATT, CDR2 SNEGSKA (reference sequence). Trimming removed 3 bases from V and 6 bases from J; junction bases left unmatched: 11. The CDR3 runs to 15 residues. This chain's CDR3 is CSARRGTYGGNEQFF. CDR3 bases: TGCAGTGCTAGGCGGGGGACCTACGGGGGCAATGAGCAGTTCTTC.

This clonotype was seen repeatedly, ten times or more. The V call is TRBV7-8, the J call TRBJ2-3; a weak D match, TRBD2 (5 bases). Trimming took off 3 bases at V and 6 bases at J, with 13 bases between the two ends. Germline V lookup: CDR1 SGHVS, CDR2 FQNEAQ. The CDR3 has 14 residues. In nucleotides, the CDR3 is TGTGCCAGCAGCTTCAGCGGCGTAATGGATACGCAGTATTTT. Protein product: CASSFSGVMDTQYF.

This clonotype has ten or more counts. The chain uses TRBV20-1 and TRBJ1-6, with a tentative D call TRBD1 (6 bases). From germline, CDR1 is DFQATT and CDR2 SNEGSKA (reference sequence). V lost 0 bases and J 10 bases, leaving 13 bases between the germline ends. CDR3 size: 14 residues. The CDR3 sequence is CSARDLRGASPLHF. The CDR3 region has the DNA TGCAGTGCTAGAGATCTCAGGGGCGCCTCACCCCTCCACTTT.

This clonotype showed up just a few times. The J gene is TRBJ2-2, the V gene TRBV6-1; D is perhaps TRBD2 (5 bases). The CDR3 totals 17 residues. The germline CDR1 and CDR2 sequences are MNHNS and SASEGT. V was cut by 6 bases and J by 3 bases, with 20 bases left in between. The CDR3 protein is CASSPPAWRSDTGELFF. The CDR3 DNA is TGTGCCAGCAGCCCTCCCGCTTGGAGGAGCGACACCGGGGAGCTGTTTTTT.

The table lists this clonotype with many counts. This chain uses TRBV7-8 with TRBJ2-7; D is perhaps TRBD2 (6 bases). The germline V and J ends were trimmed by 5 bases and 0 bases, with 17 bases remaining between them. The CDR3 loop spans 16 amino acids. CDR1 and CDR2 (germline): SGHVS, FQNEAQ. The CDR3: CASSVGLTGLSYEQYF. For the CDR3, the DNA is TGTGCCAGCAGCGTAGGCCTAACGGGACTCTCCTACGAGCAGTACTTC.

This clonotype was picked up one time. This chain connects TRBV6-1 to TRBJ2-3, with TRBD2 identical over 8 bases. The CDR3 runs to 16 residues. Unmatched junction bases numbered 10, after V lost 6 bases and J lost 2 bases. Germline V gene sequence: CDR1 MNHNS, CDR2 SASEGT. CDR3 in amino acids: CASSSPTSAITDTQYF. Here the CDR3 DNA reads TGTGCCAGCAGCTCCCCGACTAGCGCAATCACAGATACGCAGTATTTT.

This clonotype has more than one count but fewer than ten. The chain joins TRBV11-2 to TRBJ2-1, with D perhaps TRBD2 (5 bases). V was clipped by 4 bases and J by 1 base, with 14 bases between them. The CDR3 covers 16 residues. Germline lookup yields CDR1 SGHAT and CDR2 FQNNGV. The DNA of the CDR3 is TGTGCCAGCAGCTCCGGGAAGGGAATTTCCTACAATGAGCAGTTCTTC. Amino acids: CASSSGKGISYNEQFF.

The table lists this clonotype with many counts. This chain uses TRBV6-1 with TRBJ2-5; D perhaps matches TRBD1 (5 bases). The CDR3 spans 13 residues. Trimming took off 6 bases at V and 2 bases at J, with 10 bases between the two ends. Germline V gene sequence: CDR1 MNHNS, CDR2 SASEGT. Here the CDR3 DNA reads TGTGCCAGCAGGCAGGGTGGGCAAGAGACCCAGTACTTC. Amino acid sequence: CASRQGGQETQYF.

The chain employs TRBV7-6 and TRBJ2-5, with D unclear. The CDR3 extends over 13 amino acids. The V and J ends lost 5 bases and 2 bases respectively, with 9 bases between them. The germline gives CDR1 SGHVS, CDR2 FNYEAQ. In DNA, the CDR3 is TGTGCCAGCAGCCAACTATTGCAAGAGACCCAGTACTTC. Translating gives CASSQLLQETQYF.

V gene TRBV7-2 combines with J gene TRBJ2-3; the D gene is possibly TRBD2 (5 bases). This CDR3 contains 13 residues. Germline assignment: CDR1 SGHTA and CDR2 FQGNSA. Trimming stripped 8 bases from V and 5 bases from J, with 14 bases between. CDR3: CASARGREDTQYF. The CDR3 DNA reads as TGTGCCAGCGCCAGAGGGAGAGAAGATACGCAGTATTTT.

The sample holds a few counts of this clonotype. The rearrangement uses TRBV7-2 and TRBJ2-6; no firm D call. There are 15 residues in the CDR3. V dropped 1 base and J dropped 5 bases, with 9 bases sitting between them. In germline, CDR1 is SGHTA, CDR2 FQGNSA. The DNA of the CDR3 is TGTGCCAGCAGCTTAGTCGGAAAGCGGGCCAACGTCCTGACTTTC. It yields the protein CASSLVGKRANVLTF.